Sequencing of this T cell receptor beta chain was carried out in a study of T cell clusters in autoimmune cytopenias. Study-wide results and caveats: TRB repertoire shifts in secondary cytopenia and chronic lymphocytic leukemia mostly reflected lymphoma, not autoimmunity. Active autoimmune hepatitis patients had almost three-fold fewer exclusive TRB clusters than healthy donors.

Roughly 40,000 genome equivalents of blood DNA were amplified for TRB. About this clonotype: The antigen remains unidentified.

Multiplex touch-down PCR amplified TRB using TRB-A and TRB-B pools in one tube. TCRdb reprocessed the multiplex PCR reads and keeps a single row for each CDR3 protein, giving no DNA. The sample's table shows several thousand distinct CDR3 sequences. Sequenced sample: peripheral blood. This TCR was sampled from a human donor with an autoimmune cytopenia or autoimmune hepatitis (not recorded which).

The chain's CDR3 is CAWSVPSTSGAKNIQYF. V usage is TRBV30 and J usage is TRBJ2-4; TCRdb names TRBD2, which stays unverified in the absence of DNA. The length of the CDR3 is 17 residues. Germline V gives CDR1 GTSNPN, CDR2 SVGIG (reference sequence).